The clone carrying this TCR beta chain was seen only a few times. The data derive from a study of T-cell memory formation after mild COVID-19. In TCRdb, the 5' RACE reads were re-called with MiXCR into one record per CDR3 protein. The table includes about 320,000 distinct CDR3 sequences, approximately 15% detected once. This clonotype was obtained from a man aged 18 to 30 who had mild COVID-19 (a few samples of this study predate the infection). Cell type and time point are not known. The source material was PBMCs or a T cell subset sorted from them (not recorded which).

The CDR3 sequence is CASSRLAGMTGELFF. CDR3 nucleotides: TGTGCCAGCAGCCGACTAGCGGGTATGACCGGGGAGCTGTTTTTT. The V gene is TRBV3-1, the J gene TRBJ2-2; 10 bases match TRBD2. Germline CDR1 and CDR2: LGHDT and YNNKEL (reference sequence). V was pared by 4 bases and J by 5 bases, with 4 bases of the junction left unmatched. This CDR3 has 15 amino acids.